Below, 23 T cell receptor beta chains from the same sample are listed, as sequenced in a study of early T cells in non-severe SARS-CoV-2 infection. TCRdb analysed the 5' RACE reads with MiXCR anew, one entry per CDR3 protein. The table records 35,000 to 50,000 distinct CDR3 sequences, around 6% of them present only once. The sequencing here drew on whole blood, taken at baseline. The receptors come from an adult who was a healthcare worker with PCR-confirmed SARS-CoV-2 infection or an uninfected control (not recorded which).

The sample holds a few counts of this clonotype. Here the CDR3 reads CASSFPASPLGNIQYF. The CDR3 nucleotides read TGTGCCAGCAGCTTTCCCGCTAGCCCCCTCGGGAACATTCAGTACTTC. The chain links TRBV7-9 to TRBJ2-4; tentative D call: TRBD2 (5 bases). The V gene's germline CDR1 is SEHNR and CDR2 FQNEAQ (reference sequence). CDR3 length: 16 residues. The V gene lost 3 bases and the J gene lost 7 bases, with 19 bases spanning the gap. Filled out from reference TRBV7-9 and TRBJ2-4, the complete variable domain reads DTGVSQNPRHKITKRGQNVTFRCDPISEHNRLYWYRQTLGQGPEFLTYFQNEAQLEKSRLLSDRFSAERPKGSFSTLEIQRTEQGDSAMYLCASSFPASPLGNIQYFGAGTRLSVL.

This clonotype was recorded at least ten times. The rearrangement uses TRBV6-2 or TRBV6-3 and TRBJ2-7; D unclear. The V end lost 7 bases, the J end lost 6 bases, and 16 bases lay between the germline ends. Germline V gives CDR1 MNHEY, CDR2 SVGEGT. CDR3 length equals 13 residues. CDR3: CASKLVGSGEQYF. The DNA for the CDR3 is TGTGCCAGCAAACTGGTTGGTTCGGGCGAGCAGTACTTC.

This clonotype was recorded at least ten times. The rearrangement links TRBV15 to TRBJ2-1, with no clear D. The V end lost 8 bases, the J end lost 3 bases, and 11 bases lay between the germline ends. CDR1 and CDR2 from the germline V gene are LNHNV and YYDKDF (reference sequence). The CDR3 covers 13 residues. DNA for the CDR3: TGTGCCACCCGATTAGACCGCTACAATGAGCAGTTCTTC. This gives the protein CATRLDRYNEQFF.

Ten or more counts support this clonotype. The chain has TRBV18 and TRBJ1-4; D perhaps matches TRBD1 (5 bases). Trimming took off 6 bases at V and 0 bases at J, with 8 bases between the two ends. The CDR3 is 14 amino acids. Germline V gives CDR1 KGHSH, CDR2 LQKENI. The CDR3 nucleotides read TGTGCCAGCTCCCCGGGGGCAACTAATGAAAAACTGTTTTTT. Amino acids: CASSPGATNEKLFF.

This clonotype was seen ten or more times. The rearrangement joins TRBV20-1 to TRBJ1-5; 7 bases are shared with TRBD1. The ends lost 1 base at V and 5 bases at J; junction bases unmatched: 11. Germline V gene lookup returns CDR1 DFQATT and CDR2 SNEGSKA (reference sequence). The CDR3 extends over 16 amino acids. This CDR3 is CSARARHRGRYQPQHF. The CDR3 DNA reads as TGCAGTGCTAGAGCGCGCCACAGGGGCCGCTATCAGCCCCAGCATTTT.

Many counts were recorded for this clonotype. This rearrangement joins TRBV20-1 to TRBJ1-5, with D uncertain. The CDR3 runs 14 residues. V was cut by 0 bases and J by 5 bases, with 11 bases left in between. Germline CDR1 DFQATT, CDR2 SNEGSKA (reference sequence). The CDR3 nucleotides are TGCAGTGCTAGAGATCCGGCAGAACATCAGCCCCAGCATTTT. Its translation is CSARDPAEHQPQHF.

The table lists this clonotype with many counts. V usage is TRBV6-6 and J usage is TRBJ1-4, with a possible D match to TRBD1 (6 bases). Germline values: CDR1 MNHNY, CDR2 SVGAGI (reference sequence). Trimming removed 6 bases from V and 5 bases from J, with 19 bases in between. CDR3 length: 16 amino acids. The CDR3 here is CASSVSGGPTNEKLFF. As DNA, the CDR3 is TGTGCCAGCAGCGTGAGTGGGGGCCCGACAAATGAAAAACTGTTTTTT.

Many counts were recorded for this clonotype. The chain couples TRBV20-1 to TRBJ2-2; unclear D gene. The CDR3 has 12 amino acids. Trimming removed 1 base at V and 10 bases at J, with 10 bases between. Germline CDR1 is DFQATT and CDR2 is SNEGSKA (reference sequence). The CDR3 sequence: CSARGHPEELFF. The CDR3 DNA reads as TGCAGTGCTAGAGGTCACCCCGAGGAGCTGTTTTTT.

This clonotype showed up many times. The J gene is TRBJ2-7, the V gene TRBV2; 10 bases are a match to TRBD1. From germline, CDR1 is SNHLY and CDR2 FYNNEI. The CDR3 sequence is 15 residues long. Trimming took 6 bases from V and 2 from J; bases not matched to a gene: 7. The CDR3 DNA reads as TGTGCCAGCAGGACGACAGGGGGCGCGGCCTACGAGCAGTACTTC. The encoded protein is CASRTTGGAAYEQYF.

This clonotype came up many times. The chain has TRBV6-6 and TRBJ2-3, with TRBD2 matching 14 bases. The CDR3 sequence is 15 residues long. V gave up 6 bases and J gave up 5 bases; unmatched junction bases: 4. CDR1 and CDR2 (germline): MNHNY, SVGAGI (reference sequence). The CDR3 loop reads CASRGLAGARDTQYF. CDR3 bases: TGTGCCAGCAGGGGACTAGCGGGAGCCAGAGATACGCAGTATTTT.

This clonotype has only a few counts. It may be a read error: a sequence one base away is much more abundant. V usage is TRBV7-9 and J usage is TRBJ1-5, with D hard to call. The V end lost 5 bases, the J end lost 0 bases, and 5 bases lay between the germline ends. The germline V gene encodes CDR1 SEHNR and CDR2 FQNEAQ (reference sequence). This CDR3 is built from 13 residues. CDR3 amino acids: CASSRNSNQPQHF. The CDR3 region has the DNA TGTGCCAGCAGCAGGAATAGCAATCAGCCCCAGCATTTT.

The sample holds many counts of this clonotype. CDR3 sequence reads: CASSPVGGTSYNEQFF. The CDR3 DNA reads as TGTGCCAGTAGTCCGGTTGGGGGTACCTCCTACAATGAGCAGTTCTTC. V gene TRBV19 combines with J gene TRBJ2-1; D may be TRBD1 or TRBD2 (5 bases each). Trimming cost V 5 bases and J 0 bases, with 14 bases left between them. Germline assignment: CDR1 LNHDA and CDR2 SQIVND (reference sequence). The CDR3 runs to 16 residues.

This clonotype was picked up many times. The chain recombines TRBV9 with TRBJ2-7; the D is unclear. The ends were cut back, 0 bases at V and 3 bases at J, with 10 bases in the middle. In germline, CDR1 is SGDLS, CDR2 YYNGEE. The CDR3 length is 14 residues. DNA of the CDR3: TGTGCCAGCAGCGTAGCCGCCCCGGGCTACGAGCAGTACTTC. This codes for CASSVAAPGYEQYF.

The CDR3: CASSLGGSQETQYF. The CDR3, as DNA: TGTGCCAGCAGCTTAGGCGGCTCCCAAGAGACCCAGTACTTC. J is TRBJ2-5 and V is TRBV7-2, with D unresolved. CDR3 length equals 14 residues. Germline CDR1 is SGHTA and CDR2 is FQGNSA. The V end lost 1 base, the J end lost 1 base, and 7 bases lay between the germline ends.

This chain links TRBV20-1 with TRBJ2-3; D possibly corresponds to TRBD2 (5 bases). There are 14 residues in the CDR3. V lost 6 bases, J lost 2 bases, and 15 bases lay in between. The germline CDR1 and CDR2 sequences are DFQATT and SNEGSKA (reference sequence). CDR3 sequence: CSATILAYTDTQYF. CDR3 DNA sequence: TGCAGTGCCACGATTCTAGCCTACACAGATACGCAGTATTTT.

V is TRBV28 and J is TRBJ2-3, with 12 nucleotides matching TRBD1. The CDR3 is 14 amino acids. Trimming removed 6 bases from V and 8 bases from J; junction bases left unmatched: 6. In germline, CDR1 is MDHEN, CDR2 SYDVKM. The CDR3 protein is CASRPGQGASTQYF. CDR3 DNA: TGTGCCAGCAGGCCGGGACAGGGGGCAAGTACGCAGTATTTT.

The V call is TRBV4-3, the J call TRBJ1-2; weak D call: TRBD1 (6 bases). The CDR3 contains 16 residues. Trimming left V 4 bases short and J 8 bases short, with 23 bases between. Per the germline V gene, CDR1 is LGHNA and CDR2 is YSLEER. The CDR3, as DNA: TGCGCCAGCAGCCGGGGGGCGGCCGGAGGGGGTGCAGGCTACACCTTC. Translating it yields CASSRGAAGGGAGYTF.

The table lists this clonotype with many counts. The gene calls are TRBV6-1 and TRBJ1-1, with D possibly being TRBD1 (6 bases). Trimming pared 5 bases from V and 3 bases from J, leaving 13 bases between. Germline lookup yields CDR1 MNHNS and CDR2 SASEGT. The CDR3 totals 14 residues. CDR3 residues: CASSSRGADTEAFF. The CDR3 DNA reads TGTGCCAGCAGTTCCAGGGGCGCAGACACTGAAGCTTTCTTT.

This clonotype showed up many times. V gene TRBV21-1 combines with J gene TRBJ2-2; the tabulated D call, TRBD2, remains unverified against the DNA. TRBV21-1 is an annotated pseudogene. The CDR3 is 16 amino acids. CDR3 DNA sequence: TGTGCCAGCAGCGGTAGCGGTCAGCCGAACACCGGGGAGCTGTTTTTT. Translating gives CASSGSGQPNTGELFF.

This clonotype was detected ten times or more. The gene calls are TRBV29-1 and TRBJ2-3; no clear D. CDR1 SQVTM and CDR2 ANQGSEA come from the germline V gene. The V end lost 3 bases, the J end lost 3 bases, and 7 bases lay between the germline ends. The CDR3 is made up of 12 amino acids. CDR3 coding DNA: TGCAGCGTTGAGGCCCAGACAGATACGCAGTATTTT. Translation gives CSVEAQTDTQYF.

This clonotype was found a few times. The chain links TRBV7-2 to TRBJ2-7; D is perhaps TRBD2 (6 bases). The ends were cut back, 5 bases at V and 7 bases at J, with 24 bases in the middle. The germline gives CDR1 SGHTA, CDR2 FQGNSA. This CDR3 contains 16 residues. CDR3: CASSPRRSGWMGEQYF. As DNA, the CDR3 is TGTGCCAGCAGCCCAAGGCGGAGCGGGTGGATGGGGGAGCAGTACTTC.

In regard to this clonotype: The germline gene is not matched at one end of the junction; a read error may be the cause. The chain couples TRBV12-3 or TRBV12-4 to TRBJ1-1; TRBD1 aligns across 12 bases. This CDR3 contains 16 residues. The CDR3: CASSLVKGTGGTETFF. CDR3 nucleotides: TGTGCCAGCAGTTTAGTAAAGGGGACAGGGGGCACTGAAACTTTCTTT.

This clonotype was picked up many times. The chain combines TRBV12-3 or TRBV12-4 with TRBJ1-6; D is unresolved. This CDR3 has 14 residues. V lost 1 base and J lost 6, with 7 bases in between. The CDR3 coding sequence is TGTGCCAGCAGTTTAGGGAGAGGTAATTCACCCCTCCACTTT. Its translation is CASSLGRGNSPLHF.